This TCR beta chain was captured in a study of CD8 T cells in Susac syndrome. RNA in amounts of roughly 0.5 to 1 ug was reverse transcribed with random hexamers. Each CDR3 protein is one row after TCRdb ran MiXCR on the immunoSEQ multiplex PCR reads. Of about 210,000 distinct CDR3 sequences in the sample, more than 85% were seen once. The CDR3 is made up of 14 amino acids. CDR1 and CDR2 (germline): SQVTM, ANQGSEA. J was trimmed by 5 bases and V by 2 bases; bases with no gene match: 6. This sequence was found in a human donor with multiple sclerosis. This chain connects TRBV29-1 to TRBJ2-3, with 8 bases fitting TRBD2. The specimen sequenced was CD4+ T cells from PBMCs. The CDR3 sequence: CSVERGGPRDTQYF. In DNA form, the CDR3 reads TGCAGCGTTGAACGGGGGGGCCCAAGAGATACGCAGTATTTT.